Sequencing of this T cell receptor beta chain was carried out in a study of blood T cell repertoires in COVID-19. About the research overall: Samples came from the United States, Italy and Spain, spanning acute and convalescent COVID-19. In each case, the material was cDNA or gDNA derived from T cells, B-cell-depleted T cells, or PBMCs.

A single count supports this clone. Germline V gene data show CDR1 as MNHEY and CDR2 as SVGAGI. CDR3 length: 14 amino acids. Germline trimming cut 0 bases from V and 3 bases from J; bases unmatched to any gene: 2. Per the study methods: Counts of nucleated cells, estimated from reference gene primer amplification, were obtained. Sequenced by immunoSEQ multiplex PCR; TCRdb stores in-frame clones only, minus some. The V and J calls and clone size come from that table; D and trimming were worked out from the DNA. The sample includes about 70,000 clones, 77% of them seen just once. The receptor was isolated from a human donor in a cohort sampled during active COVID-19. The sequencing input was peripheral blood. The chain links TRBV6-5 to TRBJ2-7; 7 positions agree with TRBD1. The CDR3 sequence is CASSYSGGHYEQYF. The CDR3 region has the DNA TGTGCCAGCAGTTACTCAGGGGGCCACTACGAGCAGTACTTC.